This T cell receptor (beta chain) was found in a study of post-analysis software for immune sequencing data. General study points: Normalized Chao1 diversity in multiple sclerosis patients fell significantly below that of controls.

A word on this clonotype: The antigen is unknown.

Unique molecular identifiers were carried by the TCR beta cDNA libraries. TCRdb fed the PCR reads into MiXCR, producing one record per CDR3 protein. The table lists some 800,000 distinct CDR3 sequences, 46% of them singletons. The sample comprised blood. This sequence originates from a girl between 10 and 17 years old with multiple sclerosis.

The CDR3 nucleotides are TGCAGTGCTAGAGGACTAGCTAGAGATACGCAGTATTTT. Its protein product is CSARGLARDTQYF. This chain joins TRBV20-1 and TRBJ2-3, with 7 nucleotides matching TRBD2. The CDR3 sequence is 13 residues long. Trimming took 1 base from V and 5 from J; bases not matched to a gene: 3. The V gene's germline CDR1 is DFQATT and CDR2 SNEGSKA (reference sequence).